A selection of T cell receptor beta chains follows, all from one sample in a study of post-analysis software for immune sequencing data. MiXCR was run by TCRdb on the PCR reads, yielding one entry per CDR3 protein. The sample has 250,000 to 300,000 distinct CDR3 sequences, 35% to 40% seen once. Material: blood. Receptors were obtained from a girl aged 10-17 years with multiple sclerosis. Both conserved end residues are part of each CDR3. D genes are given only for firm matches. Clone size appears in some rows only: once, few, many, or a class for an expanded clone.

many	NA	TRBV5-1	TRBJ1-4	CASSLGETRDEKLFF	TGCGCCAGCAGCTTGGGCGAGACTCGGGATGAAAAACTGTTTTTT
many	TRBD1	TRBV6-5	TRBJ1-5	CASSQGTGGTQPQHF	TGTGCCAGCAGTCAAGGGACAGGGGGCACTCAGCCCCAGCATTTT
NA	NA	TRBV12-3/TRBV12-4	TRBJ2-1	CASSPDSNEQFF	TGTGCCAGCAGCCCGGACAGCAACGAGCAGTTCTTC
few	NA	TRBV5-1	TRBJ2-2	CASSLNGGRNTGELFF	TGCGCCAGCAGCTTGAACGGGGGGCGAAACACCGGGGAGCTGTTTTTT
few	TRBD1	TRBV28	TRBJ2-7	CASRRTGGYEQYF	TGTGCCAGCAGAAGGACAGGGGGCTACGAGCAGTACTTC
NA	TRBD1	TRBV7-2	TRBJ2-2	CASSVRDRVNTGELFF	TGTGCCAGCAGCGTCCGGGACAGGGTAAACACCGGGGAGCTGTTTTTT
many	TRBD2	TRBV2	TRBJ2-1	CASRPRGGTSLVNEQFF	TGTGCCAGCAGGCCGCGGGGGGGGACTAGCTTGGTCAATGAGCAGTTCTTC
many	NA	TRBV7-2	TRBJ2-1	CASSLSYGSFNEQFF	TGTGCCAGCAGCTTAAGCTACGGGAGCTTCAATGAGCAGTTCTTC
NA	TRBD2	TRBV3-1	TRBJ2-1	CASSYLGRTFDEQFF	TGTGCCAGCAGCTATCTCGGGAGGACGTTCGATGAGCAGTTCTTC
many	NA	TRBV7-9	TRBJ1-4	CASTQGLSGEKLFF	TGTGCCAGCACTCAGGGGTTAAGTGGTGAAAAACTGTTTTTT
NA	TRBD2	TRBV12-3/TRBV12-4	TRBJ2-3	CASSPTLAGVTDTQYF	TGTGCCAGCAGTCCAACACTAGCGGGGGTGACAGATACGCAGTATTTT
NA	TRBD1	TRBV5-1	TRBJ2-3	CASSFGQGRGTDTQYF	TGCGCCAGCAGCTTTGGACAGGGTAGGGGCACAGATACGCAGTATTTT
many	NA	TRBV3-1	TRBJ2-5	CASSQDSPETQYF	TGTGCCAGCAGCCAAGATAGTCCAGAGACCCAGTACTTC
many	TRBD1	TRBV20-1	TRBJ2-7	CSARADRDYEQYF	TGCAGTGCTAGAGCGGACAGGGACTACGAGCAGTACTTC
many	TRBD1	TRBV6-1	TRBJ2-1	CASNAPGTGRRSGEQFF	TGTGCCAGCAACGCACCCGGGACAGGGCGACGGAGCGGTGAGCAGTTCTTC
many	TRBD1	TRBV4-1	TRBJ1-4	CASSHPARQGAGGNEKLFF	TGCGCCAGCAGCCACCCCGCGAGACAGGGGGCCGGGGGGAATGAAAAACTGTTTTTT
NA	NA	TRBV3-1	TRBJ2-1	CSSSQLVLVPYNEQFF	TGTTCCAGCAGCCAATTGGTCCTAGTACCCTACAATGAGCAGTTCTTC
many	TRBD1	TRBV5-1	TRBJ1-1	CASSPGTGRRDEAFF	TGCGCCAGCAGCCCCGGGACAGGGAGGAGAGATGAAGCTTTCTTT
NA	NA	TRBV20-1	TRBJ2-7	CSAHGGHWDEQYF	TGCAGTGCTCATGGGGGGCACTGGGACGAGCAGTACTTC
NA	NA	TRBV21-1	TRBJ2-5	CASSSSGLGETQYF	TGTGCCAGCAGCAGCTCGGGGCTCGGAGAGACCCAGTACTTC
NA	TRBD1	TRBV7-9	TRBJ2-2	CASRTKQGLTGELFF	TGTGCCAGCAGAACGAAACAGGGGTTGACCGGGGAGCTGTTTTTT
NA	TRBD2	TRBV5-1	TRBJ2-2	CASSQQPRGANTGELFF	TGCGCCAGCAGTCAACAACCGCGGGGGGCAAACACCGGGGAGCTGTTTTTT
NA	NA	TRBV7-9	TRBJ2-5	CASSNQGQETQYF	TGTGCCAGCAGCAATCAGGGGCAAGAGACCCAGTACTTC
NA	TRBD1	TRBV12-3/TRBV12-4	TRBJ2-5	CASSRDREETQYF	TGTGCCAGCAGTCGGGACAGAGAAGAGACCCAGTACTTC
many	NA	TRBV20-1	TRBJ1-2	CSAPRAPRGSHGYTF	TGCAGTGCTCCCAGGGCCCCGAGGGGCTCTCATGGCTACACCTTC
few	NA	TRBV14	TRBJ2-1	CASSSTTITGGEQFF	TGTGCCAGCAGCTCGACTACTATAACAGGTGGTGAGCAGTTCTTC
many	NA	TRBV11-2	TRBJ1-1	CASSPGAVNTEAFF	TGTGCCAGCAGCCCTGGGGCGGTCAACACTGAAGCTTTCTTT
NA	TRBD1	TRBV7-3	TRBJ2-3	CANSHDRGRDTQYF	TGTGCCAACAGTCACGACAGGGGGAGGGATACGCAGTATTTT
many	NA	TRBV4-1	TRBJ1-2	CASSQAGAGYGYTF	TGCGCCAGCAGCCAAGCAGGGGCAGGCTATGGCTACACCTTC
NA	NA	TRBV20-1	TRBJ2-3	CSGTSRTDTQYF	TGCAGCGGAACCTCCCGCACAGATACGCAGTATTTT